The sequence of this T cell receptor beta chain was determined in a study of T cell responses to AZD1222 COVID-19 vaccine. This CDR3 is built from 14 residues. V shed 0 bases and J shed 4 bases, with 10 bases lying between them. Germline V gives CDR1 SGDLS, CDR2 YYNGEE. Whole-study findings and limits: Baseline antibody screening turned up just a handful of seropositive AZD1222 recipients.

Sequenced by immunoSEQ multiplex PCR; TCRdb stores in-frame clones only, minus some. The data show 95,000 to 110,000 clones, with around 91% seen just once and more than 4.5% held by the top ten. A note on this clone: Antigen specificity is unknown.

The source material was peripheral blood, sampled on day 0 of AZD1222 vaccination. The sequence was obtained from an adult in good health. J is TRBJ1-1 and V is TRBV9; D is perhaps TRBD1 (6 bases). CDR3 residues: CASSVEGVGTEAFF. As DNA, the CDR3 is TGTGCCAGCAGCGTAGAGGGGGTGGGCACTGAAGCTTTCTTT.